Listed here are 2 T cell receptor beta chains from one sample, sequenced in a study of T cell clones after liver transplantation (dated by TCRdb to about 2019). The receptor library was made with the immunoSEQ multiplex PCR assay. Not all clones reach the TCRdb copy of this immuneACCESS table, which keeps in-frame sequences only. Checked studies attribute under half of the gap to unresolved V genes and leave the rest unexplained. Across this sample there are 9,500 to 11,000 clones, with less than 80% seen only once. The ten most abundant clones make up over 20% of the sample. This sample comprised CD4+ T cells from blood, obtained approximately 29 months after liver transplant. The receptors originated from a human patient who received a liver transplant. After a transplant, not all T cells may be the patient's own; some may come from the graft donor.

The chain is built from TRBV7-2 and TRBJ2-1; the D is unclear. Germline V gene data show CDR1 as SGHTA and CDR2 as FQGNSA. V was shortened by 4 bases and J by 4 bases, with 14 bases between the two germline ends. The CDR3 extends over 15 amino acids. CDR3 sequence reads: CASSSTWEVYNEQFF. CDR3 bases: TGTGCCAGCAGCTCTACATGGGAAGTTTACAATGAGCAGTTCTTC.

V and J are TRBV5-1 and TRBJ1-1, with 9 bases matching TRBD1. The germline V gene has CDR1 SGHRS and CDR2 YFSETQ. The CDR3 consists of 16 residues. J lost 5 bases, V lost 7 bases, and 15 bases had no gene match. The CDR3: CASRLQDRGLVTEAFF. CDR3 nucleotide sequence: TGCGCCAGCCGCCTCCAGGACAGGGGCCTCGTAACTGAAGCTTTCTTT.